This record concerns one T cell receptor (beta chain) sequence. TCRdb re-called the RT-PCR reads with MiXCR, one entry per CDR3 protein. The table shows about 680,000 distinct CDR3 sequences, with 14% occurring only once. Trimming pared 1 base from V and 8 bases from J, leaving 18 bases between. The germline V gene encodes CDR1 DFQATT and CDR2 SNEGSKA (reference sequence). This CDR3 region has 15 residues. The chain combines TRBV20-1 with TRBJ2-1; tentatively, D is TRBD2 (7 bases). This clonotype was obtained from a female donor in good health, serving as a healthy control. The sequenced sample was memory CD4+ T cells from blood. The CDR3 region has the DNA TGCAGTGCTAGAGGCTGGGGAGGGCCAGGGGATGAGCAGTTCTTC. Translated, it gives CSARGWGGPGDEQFF.